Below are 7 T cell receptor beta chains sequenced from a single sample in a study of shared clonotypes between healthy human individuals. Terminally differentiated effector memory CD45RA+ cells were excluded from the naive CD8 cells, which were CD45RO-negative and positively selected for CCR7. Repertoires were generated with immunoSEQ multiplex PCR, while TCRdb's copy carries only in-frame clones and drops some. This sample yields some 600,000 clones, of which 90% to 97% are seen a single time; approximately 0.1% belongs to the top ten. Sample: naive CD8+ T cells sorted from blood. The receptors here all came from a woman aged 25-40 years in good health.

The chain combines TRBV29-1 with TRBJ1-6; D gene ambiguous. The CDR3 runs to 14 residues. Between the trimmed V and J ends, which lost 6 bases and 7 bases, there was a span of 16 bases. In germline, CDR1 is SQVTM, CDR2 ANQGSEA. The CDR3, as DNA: TGCAGCGTCTCTGGTGCGGTAGGGAATTCACCCCTCCACTTT. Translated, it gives CSVSGAVGNSPLHF.

Here the CDR3 DNA reads TGTGCCAGCACCGCCCGCAGCCGTGAGCAGTTCTTC. Protein sequence: CASTARSREQFF. The chain has TRBV28 and TRBJ2-1; D is uncertain. Germline V gives CDR1 MDHEN, CDR2 SYDVKM. V was shortened by 7 bases and J by 9 bases, with 13 bases between the two germline ends. This CDR3 spans 12 amino acids.

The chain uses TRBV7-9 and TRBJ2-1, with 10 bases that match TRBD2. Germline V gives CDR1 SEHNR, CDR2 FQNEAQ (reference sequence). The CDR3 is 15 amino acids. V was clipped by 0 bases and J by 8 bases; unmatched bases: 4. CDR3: CASSLAPGLAYEQFF. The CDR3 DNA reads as TGTGCCAGCAGCTTAGCGCCGGGACTAGCGTATGAGCAGTTCTTC.

CDR3 bases: TGTGCCAGCAGTCCGACAGGGTTCTCCTACAATGAGCAGTTCTTC. It yields the protein CASSPTGFSYNEQFF. The chain joins TRBV6-1 to TRBJ2-1; TRBD1 agrees at 7 bases. Germline CDR1 and CDR2: MNHNS and SASEGT. Trimming removed 5 bases from V and 0 bases from J; junction bases left unmatched: 4. There are 15 residues in the CDR3.

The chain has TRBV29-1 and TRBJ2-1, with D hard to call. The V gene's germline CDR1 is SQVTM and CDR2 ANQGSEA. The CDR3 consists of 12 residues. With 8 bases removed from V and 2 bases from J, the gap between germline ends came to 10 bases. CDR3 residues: CSTELTYNEQFF. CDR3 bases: TGCAGCACGGAACTTACCTACAATGAGCAGTTCTTC.

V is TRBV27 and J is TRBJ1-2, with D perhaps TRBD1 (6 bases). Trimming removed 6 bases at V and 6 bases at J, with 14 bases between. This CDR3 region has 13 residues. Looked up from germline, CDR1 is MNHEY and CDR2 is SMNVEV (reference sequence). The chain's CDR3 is CASSKTGSDGYTF. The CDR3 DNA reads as TGTGCCAGCAGCAAGACAGGTTCGGATGGCTACACCTTC.

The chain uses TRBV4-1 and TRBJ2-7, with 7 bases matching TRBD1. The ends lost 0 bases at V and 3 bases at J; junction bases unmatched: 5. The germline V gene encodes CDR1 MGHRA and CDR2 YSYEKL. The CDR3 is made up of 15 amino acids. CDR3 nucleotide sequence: TGCGCCAGCAGCCAAGAGACGACAGGGTACTACGAGCAGTACTTC. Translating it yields CASSQETTGYYEQYF.